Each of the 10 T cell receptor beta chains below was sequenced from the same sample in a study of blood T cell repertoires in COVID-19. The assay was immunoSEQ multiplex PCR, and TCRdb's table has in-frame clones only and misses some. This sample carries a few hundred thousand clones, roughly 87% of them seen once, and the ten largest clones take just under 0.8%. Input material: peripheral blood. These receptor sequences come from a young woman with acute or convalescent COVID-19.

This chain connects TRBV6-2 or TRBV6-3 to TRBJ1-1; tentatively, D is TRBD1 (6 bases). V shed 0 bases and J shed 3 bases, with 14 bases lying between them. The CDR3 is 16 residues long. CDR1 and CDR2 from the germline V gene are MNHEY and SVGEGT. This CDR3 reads CASSYSIRNRDTEAFF. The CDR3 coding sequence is TGTGCCAGCAGTTACTCGATCCGAAACAGGGACACTGAAGCTTTCTTT.

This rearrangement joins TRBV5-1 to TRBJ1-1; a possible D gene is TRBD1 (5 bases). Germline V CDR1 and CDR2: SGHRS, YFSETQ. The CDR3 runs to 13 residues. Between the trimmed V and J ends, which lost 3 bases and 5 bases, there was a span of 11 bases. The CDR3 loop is CASSWDGRTEAFF. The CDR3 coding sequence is TGCGCCAGCAGCTGGGACGGGAGGACTGAAGCTTTCTTT.

This chain's CDR3 is CASSLTSGSQTYEQYF. DNA for the CDR3: TGTGCCAGCAGCTTGACTAGCGGGAGTCAAACCTACGAGCAGTACTTC. The chain is built from TRBV11-2 and TRBJ2-7; 12 bases are shared with TRBD2. From germline, CDR1 is SGHAT and CDR2 FQNNGV. V shed 3 bases and J 2 bases; nucleotides not matched to a gene: 5. The CDR3 runs to 16 residues.

The CDR3 region has the DNA TGTGCCAGTAGAGCCCACAGGGGCCGGGGGGAAAAACTGTTTTTT. This encodes CASRAHRGRGEKLFF. This chain uses TRBV19 with TRBJ1-4; 7 nucleotides align to TRBD1. J gave up 8 bases and V 6 bases, and 12 bases lay outside the gene matches. This CDR3 is 15 amino acids long. Per the germline V gene, CDR1 is LNHDA and CDR2 is SQIVND (reference sequence).

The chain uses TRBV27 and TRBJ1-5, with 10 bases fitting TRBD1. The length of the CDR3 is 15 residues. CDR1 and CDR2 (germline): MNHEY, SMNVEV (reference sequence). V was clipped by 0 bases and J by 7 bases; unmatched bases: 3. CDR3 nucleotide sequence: TGTGCCAGCAGTTTATCGACAGGGGGCAGGCAGCCCCAGCATTTT. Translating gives CASSLSTGGRQPQHF.

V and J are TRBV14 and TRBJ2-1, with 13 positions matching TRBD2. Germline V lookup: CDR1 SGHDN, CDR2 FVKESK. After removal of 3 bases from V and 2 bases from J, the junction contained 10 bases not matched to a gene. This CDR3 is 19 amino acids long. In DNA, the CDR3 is TGTGCCAGCAGCCATTCGCTGGGACTAGCGGGAAACCCCTACAATGAGCAGTTCTTC. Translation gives CASSHSLGLAGNPYNEQFF.

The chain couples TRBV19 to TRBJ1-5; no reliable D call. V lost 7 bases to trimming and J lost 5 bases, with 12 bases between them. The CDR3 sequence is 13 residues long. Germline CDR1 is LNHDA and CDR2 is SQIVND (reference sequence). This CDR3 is CASNLDRDQPQHF. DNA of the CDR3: TGTGCCAGTAACCTAGATCGGGATCAGCCCCAGCATTTT.

The CDR3 DNA reads TGTGCCAGCAGCTCATTCGACAGGGACTACGAGCAGTACTTC. It specifies CASSSFDRDYEQYF. The chain joins TRBV11-3 to TRBJ2-7; TRBD1 matches at 7 bases. This CDR3 contains 14 residues. Germline-derived CDR1 and CDR2 are SGHNT and YENEEA. V lost 4 bases to trimming and J lost 3 bases; unmatched junction nucleotides: 6.

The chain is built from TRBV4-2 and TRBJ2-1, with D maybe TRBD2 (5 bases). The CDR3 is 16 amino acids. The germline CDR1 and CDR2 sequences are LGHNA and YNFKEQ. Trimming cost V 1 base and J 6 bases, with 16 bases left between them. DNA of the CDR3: TGTGCCAGCAGCCAAGTAGCGCGCCCGGCGAGCAATGAGCAGTTCTTC. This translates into CASSQVARPASNEQFF.

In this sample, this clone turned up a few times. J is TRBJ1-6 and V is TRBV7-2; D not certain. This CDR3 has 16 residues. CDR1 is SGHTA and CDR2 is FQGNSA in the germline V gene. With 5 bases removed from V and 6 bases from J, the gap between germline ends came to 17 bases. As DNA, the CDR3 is TGTGCCAGCAGCCTGGGTAATTCGGCTAGTAATTCACCCCTCCACTTT. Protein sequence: CASSLGNSASNSPLHF.